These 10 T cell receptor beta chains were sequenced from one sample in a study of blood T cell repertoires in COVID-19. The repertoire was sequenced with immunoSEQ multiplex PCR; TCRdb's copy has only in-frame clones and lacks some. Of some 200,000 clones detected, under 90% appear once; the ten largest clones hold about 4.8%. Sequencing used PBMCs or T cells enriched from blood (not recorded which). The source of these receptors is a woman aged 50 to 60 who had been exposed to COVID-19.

The CDR3, as DNA: TGTGCCAGCAGTGCCCGAGCGAAGCAGTACTTC. Its translation: CASSARAKQYF. V and J are TRBV2 and TRBJ2-7; D is undetermined. From germline, CDR1 is SNHLY and CDR2 FYNNEI. Between the trimmed V and J ends, which lost 4 bases and 8 bases, there was a span of 9 bases. The CDR3 totals 11 residues.

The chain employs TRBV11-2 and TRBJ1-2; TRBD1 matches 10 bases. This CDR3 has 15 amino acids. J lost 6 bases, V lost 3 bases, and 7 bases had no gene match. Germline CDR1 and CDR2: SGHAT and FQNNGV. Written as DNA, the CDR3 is TGTGCCAGCAGCTTTCGGACAGGGGGGACTAATGGCTACACCTTC. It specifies CASSFRTGGTNGYTF.

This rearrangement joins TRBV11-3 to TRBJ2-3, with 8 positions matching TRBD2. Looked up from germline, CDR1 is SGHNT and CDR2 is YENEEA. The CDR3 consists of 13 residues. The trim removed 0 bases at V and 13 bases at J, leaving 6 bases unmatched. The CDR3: CASSLDPAGVKYF. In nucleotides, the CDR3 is TGTGCCAGCAGCTTAGACCCAGCGGGGGTTAAGTATTTT.

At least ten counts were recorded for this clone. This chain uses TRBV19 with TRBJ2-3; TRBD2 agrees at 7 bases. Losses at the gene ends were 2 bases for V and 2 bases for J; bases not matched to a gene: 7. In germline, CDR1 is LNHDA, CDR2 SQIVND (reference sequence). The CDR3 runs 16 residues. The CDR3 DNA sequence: TGTGCCAGTAGTATAATTCCGGGGGGACCCACAGATACGCAGTATTTT. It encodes CASSIIPGGPTDTQYF. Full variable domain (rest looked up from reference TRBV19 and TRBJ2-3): DGGITQSPKYLFRKEGQNVTLSCEQNLNHDAMYWYRQDPGQGLRLIYYSQIVNDFQKGDIAEGYSVSREKKESFPLTVTSAQKNPTAFYLCASSIIPGGPTDTQYFGPGTRLTVL.

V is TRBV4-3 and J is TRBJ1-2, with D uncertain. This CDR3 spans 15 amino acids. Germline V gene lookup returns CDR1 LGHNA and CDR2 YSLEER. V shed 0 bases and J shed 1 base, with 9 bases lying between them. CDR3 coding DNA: TGCGCCAGCAGCCAAGATCCGAGGGTTAACTATGGCTACACCTTC. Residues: CASSQDPRVNYGYTF.

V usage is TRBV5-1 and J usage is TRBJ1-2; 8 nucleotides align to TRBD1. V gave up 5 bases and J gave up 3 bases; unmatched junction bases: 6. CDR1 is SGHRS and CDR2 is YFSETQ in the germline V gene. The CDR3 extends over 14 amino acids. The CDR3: CASRPDRGHYGYTF. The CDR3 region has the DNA TGCGCCAGCAGACCTGACAGGGGCCACTATGGCTACACCTTC.

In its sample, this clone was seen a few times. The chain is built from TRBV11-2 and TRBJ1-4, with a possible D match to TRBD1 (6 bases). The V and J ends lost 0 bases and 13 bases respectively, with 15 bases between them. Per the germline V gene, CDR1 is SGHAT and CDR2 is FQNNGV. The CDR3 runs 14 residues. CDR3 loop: CASSLDRTAQRLFF. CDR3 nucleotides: TGTGCCAGCAGCTTAGATCGGACAGCTCAGCGACTGTTTTTT.

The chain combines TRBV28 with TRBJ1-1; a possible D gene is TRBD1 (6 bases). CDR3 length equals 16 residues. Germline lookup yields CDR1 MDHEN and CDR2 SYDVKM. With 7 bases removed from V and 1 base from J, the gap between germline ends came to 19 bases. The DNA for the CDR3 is TGTGCCAGCACCACTTCGATGAGGGGGAGGAACACTGAAGCTTTCTTT. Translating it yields CASTTSMRGRNTEAFF.

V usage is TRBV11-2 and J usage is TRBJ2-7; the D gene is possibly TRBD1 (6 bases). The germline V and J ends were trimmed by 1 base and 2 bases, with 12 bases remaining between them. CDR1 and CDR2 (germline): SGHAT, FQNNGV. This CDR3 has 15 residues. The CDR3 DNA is TGTGCCAGCAGCTTAGGTTGGGGGCCGACCTACGAGCAGTACTTC. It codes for CASSLGWGPTYEQYF.

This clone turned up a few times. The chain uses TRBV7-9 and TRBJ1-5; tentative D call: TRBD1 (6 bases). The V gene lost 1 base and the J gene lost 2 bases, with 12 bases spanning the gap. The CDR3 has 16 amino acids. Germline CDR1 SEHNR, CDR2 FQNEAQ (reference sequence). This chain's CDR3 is CASSLGGQGGNQPQHF. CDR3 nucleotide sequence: TGTGCCAGCAGCTTAGGGGGGCAGGGTGGCAATCAGCCCCAGCATTTT. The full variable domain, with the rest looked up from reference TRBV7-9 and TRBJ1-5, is DTGVSQNPRHKITKRGQNVTFRCDPISEHNRLYWYRQTLGQGPEFLTYFQNEAQLEKSRLLSDRFSAERPKGSFSTLEIQRTEQGDSAMYLCASSLGGQGGNQPQHFGDGTRLSIL.